Listed below are T cell receptor beta chains from one sample, sequenced in a study of T cell changes during pregnancy in multiple sclerosis. This table comes from immunoSEQ multiplex PCR, and its TCRdb copy is limited to in-frame clones, with some not included. Found here are some 27,000 clones, nearly 90% of them singletons; the top ten hold around 0.8%. This material consisted of CD4+ T cells from peripheral blood mononuclear cells, taken in the second trimester of pregnancy. All receptors come from a female donor with multiple sclerosis, enrolled in a pregnancy study. The CDR3 runs from the conserved cysteine through the conserved F or W.

CDR3aa: CASSFGGGTGEQYF; j_gene: TRBJ2-7; v_gene: TRBV7-3
CDR3aa: CASSLVPGGIRETQYF; j_gene: TRBJ2-5; v_gene: TRBV5-1
CDR3aa: CASSAAARAYEQYF; j_gene: TRBJ2-7; v_gene: TRBV9
CDR3aa: CASSQDRASGGAGYF; j_gene: TRBJ2-3; v_gene: TRBV4-2
CDR3aa: CASSWRDRVDTQYF; j_gene: TRBJ2-3; v_gene: TRBV5-1
CDR3aa: CASSKDRGRTEAFF; j_gene: TRBJ1-1; v_gene: TRBV21-1
CDR3aa: CASARMGPYNEQFF; j_gene: TRBJ2-1; v_gene: TRBV11-1
CDR3aa: CASSLSRTGGRGYTF; j_gene: TRBJ1-2; v_gene: TRBV5-8
CDR3aa: CASSYYERTGSPEAFF; j_gene: TRBJ1-1; v_gene: TRBV11-2
CDR3aa: CASSPRDQPQHF; j_gene: TRBJ1-5; v_gene: TRBV5-5
CDR3aa: CASSPMVVRGAEQFF; j_gene: TRBJ2-1; v_gene: TRBV7-3
CDR3aa: CASAGTYEETQYF; j_gene: TRBJ2-5; v_gene: TRBV4-1
CDR3aa: CASSGTPAGVAFF; j_gene: TRBJ1-1; v_gene: TRBV7-3
CDR3aa: CASSFGSGAFNNEQFF; j_gene: TRBJ2-1; v_gene: TRBV9
CDR3aa: CASSSETTGGYGYTF; j_gene: TRBJ1-2; v_gene: TRBV18
CDR3aa: CASSFHRQGRIAEAFF; j_gene: TRBJ1-1; v_gene: TRBV7-3
CDR3aa: CASSLAGTDTQYF; j_gene: TRBJ2-3; v_gene: TRBV28